This TCR beta chain originates from a study of response to subunit inactivated influenza vaccine. This clonotype was observed a handful of times. What it binds is unknown. This CDR3 spans 15 amino acids. CDR1 ENHRY and CDR2 SYGVKD come from the germline V gene. V lost 5 bases and J lost 5; bases outside the gene matches: 9. One entry per CDR3 protein results from TCRdb running MiXCR on the RT-PCR reads. The sample has about 650,000 distinct CDR3 sequences; 15% to 18% are singletons. Whole-study findings and limits: Authors suggested each seasonal flu vaccination may recruit only limited numbers of new T cells.

The sequences come from PBMCs from blood, collected about 11 days after vaccination. V gene TRBV10-3 combines with J gene TRBJ2-3, with 8 bases lining up with TRBD2. The receptor comes from a man between 45 and 60 years old who received an inactivated influenza vaccine. CDR3 sequence: CAISPRGGDGDTQYF. The DNA of the CDR3 is TGTGCCATCAGTCCCCGGGGGGGGGACGGAGATACGCAGTATTTT.